This section outlines one T cell receptor beta chain sequence together with its context. V was shortened by 5 bases and J by 7 bases, with 18 bases between the two germline ends. Germline lookup yields CDR1 MNHEY and CDR2 SVGEGT. The CDR3 has 16 amino acids. This record belongs to a study of blood T cell repertoires in COVID-19. Study processing details: Nucleated cell number was recorded as an estimate derived from reference gene primer amplification. Produced via immunoSEQ multiplex PCR; TCRdb's table is partial and in-frame only. The V and J calls and clone size come from that table; D and trimming were worked out from the DNA. The sample includes about 140,000 clones, about nine tenths seen only once; the top ten take approximately 10%.

The source material was peripheral blood. This clonotype was obtained from a woman older than 75 with acute or convalescent COVID-19. The V call is TRBV6-2 or TRBV6-3, the J call TRBJ1-6; possibly TRBD1 for D (5 bases). The CDR3 reads CASSPWTAGRNSPLHF. In DNA, the CDR3 is TGTGCCAGCAGTCCCTGGACTGCGGGGCGAAATTCACCCCTCCACTTT.